This passage covers 20 T cell receptor beta chains from one sample sequenced in a study of cytomegalovirus exposure and HLA in healthy donors. 60 Vbeta and 13 Jbeta primers were used in PCR. TCRdb's copy holds only in-frame clones and misses some; the assay was immunoSEQ multiplex PCR. The sample holds roughly 80,000 clones; approximately 66% are singletons and the top ten take under 4.5%. The sample consisted of PBMCs. Receptors were obtained from a male donor in good health and CMV-seropositive.

The chain is built from TRBV27 and TRBJ2-2, with TRBD2 matching 8 bases. V gave up 1 base and J gave up 5 bases; unmatched junction bases: 15. Germline loops: CDR1 MNHEY, CDR2 SMNVEV (reference sequence). This CDR3 has 19 amino acids. This chain's CDR3 is CASSLFGLAGILATGELFF. For the CDR3, the DNA is TGTGCCAGCAGTTTATTCGGACTAGCAGGAATCCTAGCTACCGGGGAGCTGTTTTTT.

This clone occurred once. The chain recombines TRBV27 with TRBJ1-4; 7 positions match TRBD1. Per the germline V gene, CDR1 is MNHEY and CDR2 is SMNVEV (reference sequence). The CDR3 has 14 residues. Trimming cost V 6 bases and J 7 bases; bases outside gene matches: 8. CDR3 nucleotide sequence: TGTGCCAGCAGCCCAGGGGGGTTGGGTGAAAAACTGTTTTTT. Its protein product is CASSPGGLGEKLFF. Combining the CDR3 with reference TRBV27 and TRBJ1-4 gives the whole variable domain EAQVTQNPRYLITVTGKKLTVTCSQNMNHEYMSWYRQDPGLGLRQIYYSMNVEVTDKGDVPEGYKVSRKEKRNFPLILESPSPNQTSLYFCASSPGGLGEKLFFGSGTQLSVL.

The genes are TRBV14 and TRBJ2-5, with no clear D. V was pared by 0 bases and J by 2 bases, with 10 bases between. The germline V gene encodes CDR1 SGHDN and CDR2 FVKESK. There are 15 residues in the CDR3. CDR3 in amino acids: CASSQDQRLQETQYF. The CDR3 DNA follows: TGTGCCAGCAGCCAAGATCAGAGACTGCAAGAGACCCAGTACTTC. The full variable domain, with the rest looked up from reference TRBV14 and TRBJ2-5, is EAGVTQFPSHSVIEKGQTVTLRCDPISGHDNLYWYRRVMGKEIKFLLHFVKESKQDESGMPNNRFLAERTGGTYSTLKVQPAELEDSGVYFCASSQDQRLQETQYFGPGTRLLVL.

This chain connects TRBV6-5 to TRBJ1-1; 7 nucleotides agree with TRBD1. Germline loops: CDR1 MNHEY, CDR2 SVGAGI. The CDR3 consists of 14 residues. V lost 5 bases and J lost 5; bases outside the gene matches: 8. The CDR3 region has the DNA TGTGCCAGCAGTACGACAGGGTGGGGGACTGAAGCTTTCTTT. This codes for CASSTTGWGTEAFF.

This chain connects TRBV28 to TRBJ1-5, with D uncertain. V lost 5 bases, J lost 7 bases, and 6 bases lay in between. CDR3 length equals 11 residues. CDR1 is MDHEN and CDR2 is SYDVKM in the germline V gene. CDR3 sequence: CASSEVQPQHF. Written as DNA, the CDR3 is TGTGCCAGCAGTGAGGTCCAGCCCCAGCATTTT.

V is TRBV19 and J is TRBJ1-5; TRBD1 is a possible D gene (5 bases). Germline lookup yields CDR1 LNHDA and CDR2 SQIVND (reference sequence). CDR3 length: 14 residues. The V gene lost 2 bases and the J gene lost 5 bases, with 10 bases spanning the gap. CDR3 residues: CASSIPGLDQPQHF. The CDR3 DNA is TGTGCCAGTAGTATACCAGGGTTGGATCAGCCCCAGCATTTT.

This chain links TRBV5-1 with TRBJ1-1; no definite D call. The CDR3 runs 14 residues. CDR1 and CDR2 from the germline V gene are SGHRS and YFSETQ. V was shortened by 5 bases and J by 1 base, with 12 bases between the two germline ends. The CDR3 loop reads CASRGNTANTEAFF. Here the CDR3 DNA reads TGCGCCAGCAGGGGCAACACCGCGAACACTGAAGCTTTCTTT.

This clone was seen a handful of times. The chain joins TRBV6-1 to TRBJ2-1; D remains unclear. Trimming cost V 6 bases and J 8 bases, with 8 bases left between them. The CDR3 extends over 11 amino acids. CDR1 is MNHNS, CDR2 SASEGT, per germline. CDR3 in DNA: TGTGCCAGCAGCCCCAGCGATGAGCAGTTCTTC. It encodes CASSPSDEQFF.

This clone was seen more than once but under ten times. The chain employs TRBV5-1 and TRBJ2-3, with TRBD1 matching over 7 bases. This CDR3 spans 15 amino acids. The V gene end was trimmed by 4 bases and the J gene end by 2 bases; junction bases not matched to a gene: 7. Germline CDR1 SGHRS, CDR2 YFSETQ. The DNA of the CDR3 is TGCGCCAGCAGCCTGGGGGACAGCCACACAGATACGCAGTATTTT. Translation: CASSLGDSHTDTQYF.

This clone was detected only a few times. This chain uses TRBV5-1 with TRBJ2-1; 11 positions agree with TRBD2. V lost 2 bases to trimming and J lost 1 base; unmatched junction nucleotides: 8. Per germline, CDR1 SGHRS and CDR2 YFSETQ. The CDR3 is 18 amino acids. CDR3 nucleotide sequence: TGCGCCAGCAGCTTTAGCGGGGGGGCCTCTAAGTCCTACAATGAGCAGTTCTTC. It encodes CASSFSGGASKSYNEQFF.

The rearrangement uses TRBV7-3 and TRBJ1-1; TRBD1 aligns across 8 bases. Germline CDR1 and CDR2: SGHTA and FQGTGA. The CDR3 has 14 amino acids. The V segment lost 3 bases and the J segment 1 base; nucleotides outside the gene matches: 1. In DNA, the CDR3 is TGTGCCAGCAGCTTTGGACAGGGGAACACTGAAGCTTTCTTT. Translation gives CASSFGQGNTEAFF.

This chain uses TRBV7-9 with TRBJ1-1; no clear D. Germline V lookup: CDR1 SEHNR, CDR2 FQNEAQ (reference sequence). The CDR3 loop spans 13 amino acids. The V end was cut by 4 bases, the J end by 0 bases, with 6 bases between. As DNA, the CDR3 is TGTGCCAGCAGCTCCCAGGTGAACACTGAAGCTTTCTTT. Translating gives CASSSQVNTEAFF.

The CDR3 DNA sequence: TGCGCCAGCAGCCTCATCCCGGACAGGGCCAACTATGGCTACACCTTC. Its protein product is CASSLIPDRANYGYTF. The chain is built from TRBV4-1 and TRBJ1-2; 8 bases line up with TRBD1. There are 16 residues in the CDR3. V lost 4 bases, J lost 2 bases, and 9 bases stayed unmatched. Germline assignment: CDR1 MGHRA and CDR2 YSYEKL.

The chain is built from TRBV2 and TRBJ2-1, with unresolved D. V was shortened by 7 bases and J by 0 bases, with 13 bases between the two germline ends. The germline V gene encodes CDR1 SNHLY and CDR2 FYNNEI. The CDR3 consists of 15 residues. The CDR3 coding sequence is TGTGCCAGCATTCTAGACTTCAGCTCCTACAATGAGCAGTTCTTC. Its protein is CASILDFSSYNEQFF.

The chain joins TRBV6-1 to TRBJ1-6; no firm D call. Trimming stripped 5 bases from V and 0 bases from J, with 8 bases between. The CDR3 totals 15 residues. CDR1 and CDR2 from the germline V gene are MNHNS and SASEGT. As DNA, the CDR3 is TGTGCCAGCAGTATCGTCGGCTCCTATAATTCACCCCTCCACTTT. It translates to CASSIVGSYNSPLHF.

V usage is TRBV5-5 and J usage is TRBJ2-6; D is perhaps TRBD2 (7 bases). Germline CDR1 is SGHKS and CDR2 is YYEKEE (reference sequence). This CDR3 has 18 amino acids. V lost 1 base to trimming and J lost 0 bases, with 14 bases between them. CDR3 protein: CASSLLQGRVSGANVLTF. DNA for the CDR3: TGTGCCAGCAGCTTGCTCCAGGGGAGGGTCTCTGGGGCCAACGTCCTGACTTTC.

This clone was seen a handful of times. V usage is TRBV30 and J usage is TRBJ1-5, with TRBD1 matching 7 bases. CDR1 and CDR2 from the germline V gene are GTSNPN and SVGIG (reference sequence). The junction had 9 bases not matched to a gene; V was cut back by 3 bases and J by 7 bases. The CDR3 length is 14 residues. The CDR3 nucleotides read TGTGCCTGGAGCATAAACAGGGGAGGACAGCCCCAGCATTTT. This codes for CAWSINRGGQPQHF.

A few counts support this clone. This chain uses TRBV2 with TRBJ1-2; 9 positions match TRBD1. The V gene's germline CDR1 is SNHLY and CDR2 FYNNEI. The length of the CDR3 is 14 residues. J gave up 6 bases and V 3 bases, and 5 bases lay outside the gene matches. The CDR3 DNA reads TGTGCCAGCAGTGAGAGGACAGGGGTAAATGGCTACACCTTC. Residues: CASSERTGVNGYTF.

The chain has TRBV28 and TRBJ1-5; 8 bases fit TRBD1. CDR1 is MDHEN, CDR2 SYDVKM, per germline. Losses at the gene ends were 2 bases for V and 7 bases for J; bases not matched to a gene: 7. The CDR3 is 15 residues long. CDR3 protein: CASSLQGARGQPQHF. CDR3 coding DNA: TGTGCCAGCAGTTTACAGGGGGCGCGGGGCCAGCCCCAGCATTTT.

This clone has only a few counts. The chain is built from TRBV4-2 and TRBJ2-1; 8 nucleotides align to TRBD1. The junction had 7 bases not matched to a gene; V was cut back by 4 bases and J by 2 bases. Germline values: CDR1 LGHNA, CDR2 YNFKEQ. This CDR3 has 16 residues. CDR3 nucleotide sequence: TGTGCCAGCAGCCTAAGACAGGGGAGTCCCTACAATGAGCAGTTCTTC. It yields the protein CASSLRQGSPYNEQFF.